A selection of T cell receptor beta chains follows, all from one sample in a study of blood T cell repertoires in COVID-19. Assay used: immunoSEQ multiplex PCR; TCRdb lists only in-frame clones, some missing. Of around 65,000 clones listed, 81% are singletons. The sequenced sample consisted of peripheral blood. All receptors come from a human donor in a cohort sampled during active COVID-19. Each CDR3 is given with its conserved first and last residue. D genes are given only for firm matches. Clone size, where shown, is once, few, many, or a class for clones that have expanded.

size,J,V,D,CDR3,DNA
-,TRBJ2-3,TRBV5-8,-,CASSLASGLGTQYF,TGTGCCAGCAGCTTGGCAAGCGGGCTAGGTACGCAGTATTTT
-,TRBJ2-2,TRBV5-1,-,CASRMEGSTGGELFF,TGCGCCAGCAGGATGGAGGGGAGTACGGGCGGGGAGCTGTTTTTT
-,TRBJ2-4,TRBV4-3,-,CASSQGGLAKNIQYF,TGCGCCAGCAGCCAAGGCGGGTTAGCCAAAAACATTCAGTACTTC
few,TRBJ2-7,TRBV7-8,TRBD2,CASTGGSYEQYF,TGTGCCTCGACGGGGGGCTCCTACGAGCAGTACTTC
-,TRBJ2-2,TRBV12-3/TRBV12-4,-,CASSRRDGELFF,TGTGCCAGCAGCAGACGGGACGGGGAGCTGTTTTTT
-,TRBJ2-7,TRBV5-1,TRBD2,CASSLTSGSYYEQYF,TGCGCCAGCAGCTTAACTAGCGGGAGTTACTACGAGCAGTACTTC
-,TRBJ1-1,TRBV29-1,-,CSVESLGGVAEAFF,TGCAGCGTTGAATCTTTAGGAGGGGTCGCTGAAGCTTTCTTT
-,TRBJ2-3,TRBV5-4,-,CASSPAGDTQYF,TGTGCCAGCAGCCCCGCGGGGGATACGCAGTATTTT
-,TRBJ2-7,TRBV12-3/TRBV12-4,TRBD1,CATSTGPYEQYF,TGTGCCACTTCGACAGGGCCCTACGAGCAGTACTTC
few,TRBJ2-1,TRBV4-3,TRBD2,CASSQAYSGRTEQFF,TGCGCCAGCAGCCAAGCATATAGCGGGAGGACTGAGCAGTTCTTC
-,TRBJ1-3,TRBV19,-,CASSRASGNTIYF,TGTGCCAGTAGTAGGGCCTCTGGAAACACCATATATTTT
-,TRBJ2-1,TRBV5-1,TRBD2,CASSLEGLGDYNEQFF,TGCGCCAGCAGCTTGGAGGGACTAGGGGACTACAATGAGCAGTTCTTC
-,TRBJ2-3,TRBV5-1,-,CASSLGLDSTDTQYF,TGCGCCAGCAGCTTGGGGCTAGATAGCACAGATACGCAGTATTTT